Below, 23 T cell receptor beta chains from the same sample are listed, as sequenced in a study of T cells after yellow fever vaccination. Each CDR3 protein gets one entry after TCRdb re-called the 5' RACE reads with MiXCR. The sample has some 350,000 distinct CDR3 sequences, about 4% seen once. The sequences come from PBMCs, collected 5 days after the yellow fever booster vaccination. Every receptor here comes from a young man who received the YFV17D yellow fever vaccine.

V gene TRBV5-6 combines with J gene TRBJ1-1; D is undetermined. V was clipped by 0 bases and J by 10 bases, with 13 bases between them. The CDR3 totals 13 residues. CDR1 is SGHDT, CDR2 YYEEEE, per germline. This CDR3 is CASSLGSASPAFF. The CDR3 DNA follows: TGTGCCAGCAGCTTGGGGAGCGCGAGCCCAGCTTTCTTT. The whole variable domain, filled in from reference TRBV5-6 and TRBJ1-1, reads DAGVTQSPTHLIKTRGQQVTLRCSPKSGHDTVSWYQQALGQGPQFIFQYYEEEERQRGNFPDRFSGHQFPNYSSELNVNALLLGDSALYLCASSLGSASPAFFGQGTRLTVV.

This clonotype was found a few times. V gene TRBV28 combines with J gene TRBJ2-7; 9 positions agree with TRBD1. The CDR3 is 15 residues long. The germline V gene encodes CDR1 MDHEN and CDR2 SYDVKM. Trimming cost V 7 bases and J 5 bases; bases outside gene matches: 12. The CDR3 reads CASNPTGQGVHEQYF. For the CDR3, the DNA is TGTGCCAGCAACCCCACGGGACAGGGCGTCCACGAGCAGTACTTC.

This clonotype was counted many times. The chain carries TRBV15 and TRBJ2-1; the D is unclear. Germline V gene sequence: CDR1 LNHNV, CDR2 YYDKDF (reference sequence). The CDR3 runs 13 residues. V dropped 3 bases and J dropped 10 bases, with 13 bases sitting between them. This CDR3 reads CATSSQIPGEQFF. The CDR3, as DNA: TGTGCCACCAGCAGTCAAATACCAGGAGAGCAGTTCTTC. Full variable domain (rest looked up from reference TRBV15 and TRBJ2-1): DAMVIQNPRYQVTQFGKPVTLSCSQTLNHNVMYWYQQKSSQAPKLLFHYYDKDFNNEADTPDNFQSRRPNTSFCFLDIRSPGLGDTAMYLCATSSQIPGEQFFGPGTRLTVL.

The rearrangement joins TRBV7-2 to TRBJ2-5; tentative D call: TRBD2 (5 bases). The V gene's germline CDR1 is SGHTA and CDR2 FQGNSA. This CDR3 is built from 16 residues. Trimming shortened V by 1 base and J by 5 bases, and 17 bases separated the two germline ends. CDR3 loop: CASSLVASRVFETQYF. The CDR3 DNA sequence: TGTGCCAGCAGCTTAGTGGCCTCGCGGGTTTTTGAGACCCAGTACTTC.

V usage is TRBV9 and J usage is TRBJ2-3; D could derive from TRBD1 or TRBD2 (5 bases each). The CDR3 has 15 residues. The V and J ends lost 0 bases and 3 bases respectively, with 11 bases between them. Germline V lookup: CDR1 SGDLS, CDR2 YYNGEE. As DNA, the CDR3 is TGTGCCAGCAGCGTAGAGGGACGGGGAACAGATACGCAGTATTTT. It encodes CASSVEGRGTDTQYF.

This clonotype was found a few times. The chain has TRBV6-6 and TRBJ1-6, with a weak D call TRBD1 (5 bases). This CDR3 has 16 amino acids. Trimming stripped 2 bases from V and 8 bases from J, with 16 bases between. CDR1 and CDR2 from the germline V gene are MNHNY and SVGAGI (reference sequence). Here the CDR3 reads CASSYGGGRVDSPLHF. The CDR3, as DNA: TGTGCCAGCAGTTACGGGGGAGGGAGGGTGGATTCACCCCTCCACTTT.

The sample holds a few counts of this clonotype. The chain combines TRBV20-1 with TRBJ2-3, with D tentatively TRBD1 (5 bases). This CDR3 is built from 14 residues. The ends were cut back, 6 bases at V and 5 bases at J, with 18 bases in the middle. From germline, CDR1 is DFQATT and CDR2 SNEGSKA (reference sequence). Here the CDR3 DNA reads TGCAGTGCCCGCTGGGGCCCGGCCATAGATACGCAGTATTTT. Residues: CSARWGPAIDTQYF.

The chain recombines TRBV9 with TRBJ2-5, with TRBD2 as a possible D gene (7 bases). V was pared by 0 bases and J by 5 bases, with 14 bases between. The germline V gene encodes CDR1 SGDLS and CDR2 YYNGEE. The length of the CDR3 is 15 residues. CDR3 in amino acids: CASSVVGGAAETQYF. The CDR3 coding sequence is TGTGCCAGCAGCGTAGTTGGGGGGGCGGCGGAGACCCAGTACTTC.

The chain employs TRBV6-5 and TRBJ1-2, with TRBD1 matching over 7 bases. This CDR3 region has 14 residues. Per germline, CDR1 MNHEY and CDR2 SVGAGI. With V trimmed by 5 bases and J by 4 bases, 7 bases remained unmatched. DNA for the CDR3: TGTGCCAGCAGTATACCGGGACAGATCTATGGCTACACCTTC. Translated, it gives CASSIPGQIYGYTF.

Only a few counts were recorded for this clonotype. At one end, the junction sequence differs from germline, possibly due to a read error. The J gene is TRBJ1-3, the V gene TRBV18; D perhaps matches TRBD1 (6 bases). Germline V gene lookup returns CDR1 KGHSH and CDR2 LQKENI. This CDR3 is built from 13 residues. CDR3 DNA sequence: TGTGCCAGCTCACCGGACAGTGGAGACACCATATATTTT. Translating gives CASSPDSGDTIYF.

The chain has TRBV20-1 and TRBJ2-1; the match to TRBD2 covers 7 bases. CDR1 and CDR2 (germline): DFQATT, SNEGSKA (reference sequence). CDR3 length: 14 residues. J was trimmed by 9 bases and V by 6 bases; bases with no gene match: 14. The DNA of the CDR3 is TGCAGTGCCCCTGAGAACGAGCGGGGTTTTGAGCAGTTCTTC. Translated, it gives CSAPENERGFEQFF.

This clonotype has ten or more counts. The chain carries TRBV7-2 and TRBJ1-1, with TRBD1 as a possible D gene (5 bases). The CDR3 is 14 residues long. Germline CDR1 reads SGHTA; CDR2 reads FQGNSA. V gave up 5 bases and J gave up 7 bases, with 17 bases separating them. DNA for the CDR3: TGTGCCAGCAGCCCCCACGGGGGGTATGGTGAAGCTTTCTTT. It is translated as CASSPHGGYGEAFF.

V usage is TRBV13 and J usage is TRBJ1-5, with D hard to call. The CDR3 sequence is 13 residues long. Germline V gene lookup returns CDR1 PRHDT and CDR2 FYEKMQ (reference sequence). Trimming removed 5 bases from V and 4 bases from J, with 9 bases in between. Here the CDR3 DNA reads TGTGCCAGCAGCCGCAGAGTAAATCAGCCCCAGCATTTT. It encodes CASSRRVNQPQHF.

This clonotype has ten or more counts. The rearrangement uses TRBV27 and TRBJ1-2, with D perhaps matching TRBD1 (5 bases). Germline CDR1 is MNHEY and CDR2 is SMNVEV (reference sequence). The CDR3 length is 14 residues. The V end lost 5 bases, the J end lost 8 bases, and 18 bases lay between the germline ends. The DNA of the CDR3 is TGTGCCAGCAGTCCCAGTTCGGGGGACCGGGGCTACACCTTC. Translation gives CASSPSSGDRGYTF.

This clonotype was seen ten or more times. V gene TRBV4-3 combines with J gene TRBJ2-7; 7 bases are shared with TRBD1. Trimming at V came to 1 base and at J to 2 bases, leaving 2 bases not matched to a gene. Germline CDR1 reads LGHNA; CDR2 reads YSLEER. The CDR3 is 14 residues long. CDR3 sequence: CASSQGTGTYEQYF. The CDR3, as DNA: TGCGCCAGCAGCCAAGGGACAGGCACCTACGAGCAGTACTTC.

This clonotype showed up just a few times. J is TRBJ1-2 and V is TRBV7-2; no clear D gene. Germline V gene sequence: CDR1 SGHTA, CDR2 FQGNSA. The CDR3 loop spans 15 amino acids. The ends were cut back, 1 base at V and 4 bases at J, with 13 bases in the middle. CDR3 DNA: TGTGCCAGCAGCTTAGATGCGGGATTCGGCTATGGCTACACCTTC. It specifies CASSLDAGFGYGYTF.

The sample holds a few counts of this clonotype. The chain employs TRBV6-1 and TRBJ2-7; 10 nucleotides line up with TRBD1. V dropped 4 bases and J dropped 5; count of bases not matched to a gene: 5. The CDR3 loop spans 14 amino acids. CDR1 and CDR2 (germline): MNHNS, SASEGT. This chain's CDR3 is CASSARDRGHEQYF. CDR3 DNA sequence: TGTGCCAGCAGTGCCAGGGACAGGGGCCACGAGCAGTACTTC.

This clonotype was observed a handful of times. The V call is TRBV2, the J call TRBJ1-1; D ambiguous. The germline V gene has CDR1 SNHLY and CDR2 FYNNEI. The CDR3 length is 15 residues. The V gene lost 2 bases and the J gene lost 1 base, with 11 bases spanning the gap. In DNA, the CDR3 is TGTGCCAGCAGTGAACCATGGAGTCAGAACACTGAAGCTTTCTTT. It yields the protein CASSEPWSQNTEAFF.

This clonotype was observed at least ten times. CDR3 residues: CASSWTSGGYNEQFF. CDR3 in DNA: TGTGCCAGCAGTTGGACTAGCGGGGGCTACAATGAGCAGTTCTTC. The J gene is TRBJ2-1, the V gene TRBV6-2 or TRBV6-3; 13 positions match TRBD2. Trimming at V came to 4 bases and at J to 3 bases, leaving 0 bases not matched to a gene. CDR3 length: 15 amino acids. Germline V gene sequence: CDR1 MNHEY, CDR2 SVGEGT.

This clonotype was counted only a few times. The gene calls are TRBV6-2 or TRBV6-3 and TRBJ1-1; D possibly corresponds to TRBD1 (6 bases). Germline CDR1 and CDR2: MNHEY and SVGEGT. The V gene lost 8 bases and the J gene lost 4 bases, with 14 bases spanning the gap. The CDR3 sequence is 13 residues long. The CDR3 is CASAEMGATEAFF. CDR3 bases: TGTGCCAGCGCTGAAATGGGGGCCACTGAAGCTTTCTTT.

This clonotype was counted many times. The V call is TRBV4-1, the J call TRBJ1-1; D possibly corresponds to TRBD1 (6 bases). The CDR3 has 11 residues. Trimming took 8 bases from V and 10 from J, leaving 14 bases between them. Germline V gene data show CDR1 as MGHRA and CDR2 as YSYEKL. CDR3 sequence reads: CASLEGGRAFF. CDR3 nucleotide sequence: TGCGCCAGCCTTGAGGGGGGCAGAGCTTTCTTT.

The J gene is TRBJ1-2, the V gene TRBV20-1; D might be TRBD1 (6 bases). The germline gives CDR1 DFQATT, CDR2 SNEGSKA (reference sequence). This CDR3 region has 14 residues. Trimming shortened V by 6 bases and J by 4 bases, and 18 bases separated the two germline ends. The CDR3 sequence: CSATIQGLGYGYTF. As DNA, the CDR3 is TGCAGTGCAACCATACAGGGTTTGGGCTATGGCTACACCTTC.

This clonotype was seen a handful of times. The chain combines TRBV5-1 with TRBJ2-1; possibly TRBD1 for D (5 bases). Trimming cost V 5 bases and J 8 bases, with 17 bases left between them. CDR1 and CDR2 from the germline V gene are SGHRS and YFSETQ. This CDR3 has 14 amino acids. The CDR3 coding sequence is TGCGCCAGCAGACAGGAACCACCGAACGATGAGCAGTTCTTC. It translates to CASRQEPPNDEQFF.